This TCR beta chain was sequenced for a study of tumor-infiltrating lymphocytes in primary liver carcinoma. CDR1 and CDR2 from the germline V gene are MNHNS and SASEGT. The CDR3 is made up of 15 amino acids. Trimming took 0 bases from V and 7 from J, leaving 13 bases between them. The blood RNA (from unsorted whole blood) was obtained, and germline DNA was also extracted. A primer in the constant region served to generate TCR beta cDNA from roughly 550 ng of total RNA. ARM-PCR was slightly modified, and three nested multiplex PCR rounds with it gave rise to the TCR beta libraries. For approximately 9 cycles apiece, the opening two PCR rounds ran with TRBV1-TRBV30 forward primers and a C-beta reverse primer. Each CDR3 protein gets one entry after TCRdb re-called the multiplex PCR reads with MiXCR. In the table there are nearly 200,000 distinct CDR3 sequences, about 65% of which are singletons.

Sequencing was done on a sample of peripheral blood. This receptor was obtained from a woman aged 55-70 years with primary liver carcinoma and hepatitis B virus infection. The V call is TRBV6-1, the J call TRBJ2-4, with TRBD1 as a possible D gene (6 bases). The CDR3 DNA reads TGTGCCAGCAGTGAAGCGCAAGGACAGTGCAACATTCAGTACTTC. It yields the protein CASSEAQGQCNIQYF.